The entry below gives a single T cell receptor (beta chain) sequence along with its context. The data originate from a study of CD8 T cells in Susac syndrome. It was with random hexamers that 0.5 to 1 ug RNA was reverse transcribed. One entry per CDR3 protein, called by TCRdb with MiXCR from the immunoSEQ multiplex PCR reads. The sample lists about 120,000 distinct CDR3 sequences, around 94% seen once, with around 0.28% in the top ten. This CDR3 spans 14 amino acids. The V and J ends lost 2 bases and 12 bases, in that order; junction bases with no gene match: 6. Germline values: CDR1 SGHVS, CDR2 FNYEAQ.

This TCR came from a human donor with Susac syndrome. The source material was CD8+ T cells from PBMCs. The chain combines TRBV7-6 with TRBJ1-4; 10 nucleotides agree with TRBD1. The CDR3 DNA sequence: TGTGCCAGCAGCTTAAGGGACAGGGGCCTGGAACTGTTTTTT. It is translated as CASSLRDRGLELFF.